This T cell receptor (beta chain) comes out of a study of tumor-infiltrating lymphocytes in localized non-small cell lung cancer (dated by TCRdb to the early 2020s). With respect to the entire study: Patients whose samples were collected after neoadjuvant chemotherapy, as well as both smokers and never-smokers and several histologies, were included in the cohort. From each patient came resected tumor tissue plus uninvolved lung tissue from that same patient, and the uninvolved lung tissue was described as non-adjacent to the tumor. Alongside flow cytometry, multiplex immunofluorescence, RNA-seq, exome sequencing and proteomics, TCR sequencing was applied to the same patients as one of several integrated assays. The overall ICON cohort comprised 150 or so surgical patients with localized non-small cell lung cancer whose tumors were resected. A total of approximately 55 patients were part of the paired comparison of immunoSEQ T-cell fraction between tumor and uninvolved lung. Beyond this particular receptor, the publication reports: Tumor T-cell fraction from TCR sequencing was not associated with recurrence-free survival (p = 0.61). Different pieces of the same tissue were used for different assays, so technical variation could not be separated from intratumor heterogeneity. Consistent with immunofluorescence CD3 counts, TCRbeta sequencing supported greater T cell infiltration in tumors than in uninvolved lung tissue. TCR-derived T-cell fraction did not differ between the flow cytometry-defined immunotypes IM1 (good prognosis) and IM2 (poor prognosis). Assay coverage varied across patients depending on available tissue quantity, so only a subset of the cohort had TCR sequencing.

TCR sequencing with the immunoSEQ assay provided the T-cell fraction in tumor and uninvolved lung tissue. As for the authors' bioinformatics: To analyze survival, patients were divided into a high T-cell fraction group (upper tertile) and a low T-cell fraction group (lower two tertiles), and the two groups were compared using a log-rank test. Paired tumor versus uninvolved lung differences in T-cell fraction were tested with a signed-rank test. Not all clones reach the TCRdb copy of this immuneACCESS table, which keeps in-frame sequences only. Checked studies attribute under half of the gap to unresolved V genes and leave the rest unexplained. That table supplies the V and J calls and clone size; D and trimming were determined from the DNA. Recorded for this sample are about 16,000 clones; around 74% of them occurred a single time. Approximately 9.6% of the sample is in the top ten clones. For this clone: The antigen it recognizes is unknown. Base qualities are missing; no much larger clone stands one base away.

Patient enrollment in ICON started in early 2016, and the final patient was enrolled in the second half of 2018. In a subcohort of 60 to 85 patients, fresh tumor and matched uninvolved tissue were collected for in-depth immune analyses, with TCR sequencing among those analyses. DNA isolated from bulk tissue, without cell sorting, was used for TCR sequencing. V trim: 6 bases; J trim: 2 bases; unmatched bases: 8. Spanning cysteine to phenylalanine, the CDR3 consists of 14 amino acids. Left in the record is the CDR3 DNA by itself, 42 bases read in frame from the first base. CDR1 SQVTM and CDR2 ANQGSEA were looked up in the germline V gene.

The rearranged chain carries TRBV29-1 and TRBJ2-3, with 7 bases in between that match TRBD2. This clonotype was obtained from a human donor with non-small cell lung cancer. The specimen was lung tumor tissue. The DNA sequence is TGCAGCGTACCGGGACTACTACTCACAGATACGCAGTATTTT. Its protein is CSVPGLLLTDTQYF.